Each of the 17 T cell receptor beta chains below was sequenced from the same sample in a study of Ad26.COV2.S vaccination and SARS-CoV-2 variants. Some clones are missing from TCRdb's copy, which holds only in-frame ones; the method was immunoSEQ multiplex PCR. The sample lists about 250,000 clones; 80% to 90% were seen once. Treatment defined: around 19 received Ad26.COV2.S at low or high dose, single or two shots; 5 received placebo; per-sample allocation not given. Vaccine and placebo recipients were sampled on day 63 after the first injection. The sample here was peripheral blood, taken in a trial of Ad26.COV2.S vaccine versus placebo. The receptor source for this set is a person between 18 and 59 years old who received the Ad26.COV2.S COVID-19 vaccine or a placebo.

V is TRBV7-8 and J is TRBJ2-5, with unresolved D. CDR1 and CDR2 from the germline V gene are SGHVS and FQNEAQ. CDR3 length: 12 amino acids. With 0 bases removed from V and 1 base from J, the gap between germline ends came to 0 bases. DNA for the CDR3: TGTGCCAGCAGCTTAGCCCAAGAGACCCAGTACTTC. Its protein product is CASSLAQETQYF.

The chain uses TRBV3-1 (or the pseudogene TRBV3-2) and TRBJ2-5; a possible D gene is TRBD1 (6 bases). The CDR3 has 17 amino acids. Trimming cost V 0 bases and J 1 base, with 15 bases left between them. Per the germline V gene, CDR1 is LGHDT and CDR2 is YNNKEL (reference sequence). The CDR3, as DNA: TGTGCCAGCAGCCAAGATATTGGGGGCAGTACCCAAGAGACCCAGTACTTC. Residues: CASSQDIGGSTQETQYF.

This chain uses TRBV19 with TRBJ2-1, with TRBD1 matching over 7 bases. From germline, CDR1 is LNHDA and CDR2 SQIVND (reference sequence). This CDR3 is built from 14 residues. Losses at the gene ends were 4 bases for V and 4 bases for J; bases not matched to a gene: 4. The CDR3 sequence is CASSKGDSYNEQFF. CDR3 nucleotides: TGTGCCAGTAGTAAGGGGGACAGTTACAATGAGCAGTTCTTC.

The chain recombines TRBV27 with TRBJ2-7; TRBD1 matches at 8 bases. CDR1 is MNHEY and CDR2 is SMNVEV in the germline V gene (reference sequence). This CDR3 is 15 amino acids long. V dropped 0 bases and J dropped 4; count of bases not matched to a gene: 5. The CDR3 loop is CASSLSQGAPYEQYF. In DNA, the CDR3 is TGTGCCAGCAGTTTATCCCAGGGGGCGCCGTACGAGCAGTACTTC.

The J gene is TRBJ1-4, the V gene TRBV19; maybe TRBD1 (5 bases). The CDR3 has 14 residues. Germline CDR1 and CDR2: LNHDA and SQIVND (reference sequence). Trimming removed 3 bases at V and 8 bases at J, with 13 bases between. The CDR3 DNA is TGTGCCAGTAGTATTTATGGGGGTGACGAAAAACTGTTTTTT. It yields the protein CASSIYGGDEKLFF. Full variable domain (rest looked up from reference TRBV19 and TRBJ1-4): DGGITQSPKYLFRKEGQNVTLSCEQNLNHDAMYWYRQDPGQGLRLIYYSQIVNDFQKGDIAEGYSVSREKKESFPLTVTSAQKNPTAFYLCASSIYGGDEKLFFGSGTQLSVL.

This clone was picked up one time. The V call is TRBV11-2, the J call TRBJ2-5, with D tentatively TRBD2 (5 bases). The germline V gene has CDR1 SGHAT and CDR2 FQNNGV. The V and J ends lost 6 bases and 5 bases respectively, with 13 bases between them. CDR3 size: 13 residues. CDR3 region: CASSSGLRETQYF. CDR3 coding DNA: TGTGCCAGCAGTTCCGGACTCCGGGAGACCCAGTACTTC.

This clone turned up a few times. The gene calls are TRBV6-2 or TRBV6-3 and TRBJ2-1; D not resolved. The CDR3 totals 13 residues. Germline CDR1 and CDR2: MNHEY and SVGEGT. V lost 2 bases, J lost 4 bases, and 6 bases lay in between. CDR3 bases: TGTGCCAGCAGTTACAGCAGATACAATGAGCAGTTCTTC. Its translation: CASSYSRYNEQFF.

The V call is TRBV7-2, the J call TRBJ2-7, with D unresolved. V lost 9 bases to trimming and J lost 1 base, with 13 bases between them. This CDR3 is built from 13 residues. Germline CDR1 is SGHTA and CDR2 is FQGNSA. CDR3 bases: TGTGCCAGTGGGGATACCTATTCCTACGAGCAGTACTTC. It is translated as CASGDTYSYEQYF.

Only a few counts were recorded for this clone. The rearrangement links TRBV7-8 to TRBJ1-2; D perhaps matches TRBD1 (5 bases). The ends were cut back, 1 base at V and 4 bases at J, with 10 bases in the middle. Per germline, CDR1 SGHVS and CDR2 FQNEAQ. The CDR3 runs 14 residues. The DNA of the CDR3 is TGTGCCAGCAGCTTAGGGCTCCAGGGCTATGGCTACACCTTC. Residues: CASSLGLQGYGYTF.

In nucleotides, the CDR3 is TGCGCCAGCAGCTTTGGGCGATGGTGGCAGGAGAACACCGGGGAGCTGTTTTTT. As protein: CASSFGRWWQENTGELFF. The rearrangement links TRBV5-1 to TRBJ2-2, with D hard to call. V was cut by 2 bases and J by 1 base, with 18 bases left in between. The germline CDR1 and CDR2 sequences are SGHRS and YFSETQ. This CDR3 comprises 18 residues.

DNA for the CDR3: TGTGCCAGCAGCCAAGATCGACAGTATCGCGCAACTAATGAAAAACTGTTTTTT. It yields the protein CASSQDRQYRATNEKLFF. The chain links TRBV3-1 (or the pseudogene TRBV3-2) to TRBJ1-4; D is possibly TRBD1 (5 bases). Germline V lookup: CDR1 LGHDT, CDR2 YNNKEL (reference sequence). The CDR3 length is 18 residues. V lost 0 bases and J 0 bases, leaving 14 bases between the germline ends.

The sample holds one count of this clone. The chain carries TRBV5-6 and TRBJ1-5; TRBD1 matches 8 bases. V lost 2 bases to trimming and J lost 4 bases; unmatched junction nucleotides: 11. Germline CDR1 and CDR2: SGHDT and YYEEEE. The CDR3 runs to 17 residues. The DNA of the CDR3 is TGTGCCAGCAGCTTCCGTGATGGGACAGGCCCTAATCAGCCCCAGCATTTT. This sequence encodes CASSFRDGTGPNQPQHF.

J is TRBJ1-1 and V is TRBV6-4; no clear D. CDR1 and CDR2 from the germline V gene are MRHNA and SNTAGT. V was cut by 6 bases and J by 2 bases, with 10 bases left in between. This CDR3 has 13 residues. CDR3 DNA sequence: TGTGCCAGCAGCACAGAAGTTAACACTGAAGCTTTCTTT. Translated: CASSTEVNTEAFF.

Of note for this clone: Distinct nucleotide sequences in the sample also encode this CDR3. The chain carries TRBV10-3 and TRBJ2-7; no clear D. Germline lookup yields CDR1 ENHRY and CDR2 SYGVKD. The V end was cut by 0 bases, the J end by 3 bases, with 3 bases between. The CDR3 contains 12 residues. The CDR3 sequence is CAISESGYEQYF. CDR3 nucleotide sequence: TGTGCCATCAGTGAGTCCGGCTACGAGCAGTACTTC.

This clone was observed many times. The genes are TRBV9 and TRBJ1-6, with D perhaps TRBD1 (6 bases). Trimming took off 6 bases at V and 5 bases at J, with 15 bases between the two ends. Germline V lookup: CDR1 SGDLS, CDR2 YYNGEE. The CDR3 is made up of 15 amino acids. Written as DNA, the CDR3 is TGTGCCAGCACCACCGGACAGACGAATAATTCACCCCTCCACTTT. This codes for CASTTGQTNNSPLHF.

The chain joins TRBV6-5 to TRBJ1-5; 7 bases match TRBD1. V lost 4 bases, J lost 4 bases, and 7 bases stayed unmatched. CDR3 size: 15 residues. CDR1 MNHEY and CDR2 SVGAGI come from the germline V gene. CDR3 bases: TGTGCCAGCAGTTCCCACACAGGGGTAAATCAGCCCCAGCATTTT. Translation gives CASSSHTGVNQPQHF.

The rearrangement uses TRBV30 and TRBJ1-5; D gene unclear. The CDR3 loop spans 13 amino acids. Looked up from germline, CDR1 is GTSNPN and CDR2 is SVGIG (reference sequence). With 2 bases removed from V and 6 bases from J, the gap between germline ends came to 11 bases. Here the CDR3 DNA reads TGTGCCTGGAGTTTGGGTTCGGGTCAGCCCCAGCATTTT. It codes for CAWSLGSGQPQHF.